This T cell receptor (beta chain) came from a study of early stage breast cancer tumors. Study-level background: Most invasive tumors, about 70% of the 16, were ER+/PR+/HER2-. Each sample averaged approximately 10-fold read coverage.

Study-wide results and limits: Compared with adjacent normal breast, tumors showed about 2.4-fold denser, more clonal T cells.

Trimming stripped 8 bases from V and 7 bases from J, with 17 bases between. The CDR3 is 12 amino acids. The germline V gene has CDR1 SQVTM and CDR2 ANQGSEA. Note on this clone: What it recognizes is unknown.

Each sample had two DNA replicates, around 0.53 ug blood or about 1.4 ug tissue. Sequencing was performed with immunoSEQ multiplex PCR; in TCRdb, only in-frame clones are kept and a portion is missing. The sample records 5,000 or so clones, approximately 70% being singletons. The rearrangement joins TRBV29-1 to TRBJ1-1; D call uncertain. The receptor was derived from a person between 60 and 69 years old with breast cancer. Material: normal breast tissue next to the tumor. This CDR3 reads CSTGGTTFEAFF. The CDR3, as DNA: TGCAGCACCGGAGGAACGACCTTTGAAGCTTTCTTT.